This T cell receptor (beta chain) was found in a study of beta chain features in type 1 diabetes. The entirety of the isolated RNA underwent reverse transcription, so expressed TCRB transcripts were sequenced. The protocol was immunoSEQ multiplex PCR, while the TCRdb copy is restricted to in-frame clones and leaves out a portion. The profile covers over 150,000 clones, with around 10% appearing a single time and around 0.5% taken by the ten largest. The CDR3 is 13 amino acids. Germline loops: CDR1 LNHDA, CDR2 SQIVND (reference sequence). With V trimmed by 9 bases and J by 2 bases, 5 bases remained unmatched. Of note for this clone: Its cognate antigen is unknown.

Study-wide results and caveats: Shorter TCRB CDR3s, moderately but significantly so, were found in Type 1 diabetes patients in all four CD4+ subsets. Across patients, naive, central memory and Treg TCRB repertoires exhibited apparently greater similarity than was observed across healthy donors.

The chain links TRBV19 to TRBJ1-2; TRBD1 matches at 8 bases. This receptor was taken from a man younger than 40 with type 1 diabetes. Sequencing input: central memory CD4+ T cells from blood. The CDR3 reads CASTDRENYGYTF. CDR3 in DNA: TGTGCCAGCACGGACAGGGAAAACTATGGCTACACCTTC.